This T cell receptor beta chain is from a study of T cell repertoires in cytomegalovirus infection. The study, taken as a whole, reports: HLA-C-restricted CMV clonotypes gave the most frequent clonotype in two of eight donors.

Worth noting for this clonotype: Its antigen is still unknown.

TCRdb analysed the reads with MiXCR anew, one entry per CDR3 protein. Of 110,000 or so distinct CDR3 sequences listed, 30% are singletons. Deletions cut 1 base from V and 8 bases from J, with 17 bases between. This CDR3 comprises 15 residues. The receptor was isolated from a human donor in good health (CMV status not recorded). Some clones in this sample may be carry-over from other donors' samples. The chain joins TRBV12-3 or TRBV12-4 to TRBJ1-2, with D possibly being TRBD1 (6 bases). The sequencing here drew on CD8+ T cells from cultured PBMCs, taken from culture after CMV antigen stimulation. CDR3 protein: CASSLGGLGGGGYTF. DNA of the CDR3: TGTGCCAGCAGTTTAGGCGGTTTAGGCGGGGGCGGCTACACCTTC.